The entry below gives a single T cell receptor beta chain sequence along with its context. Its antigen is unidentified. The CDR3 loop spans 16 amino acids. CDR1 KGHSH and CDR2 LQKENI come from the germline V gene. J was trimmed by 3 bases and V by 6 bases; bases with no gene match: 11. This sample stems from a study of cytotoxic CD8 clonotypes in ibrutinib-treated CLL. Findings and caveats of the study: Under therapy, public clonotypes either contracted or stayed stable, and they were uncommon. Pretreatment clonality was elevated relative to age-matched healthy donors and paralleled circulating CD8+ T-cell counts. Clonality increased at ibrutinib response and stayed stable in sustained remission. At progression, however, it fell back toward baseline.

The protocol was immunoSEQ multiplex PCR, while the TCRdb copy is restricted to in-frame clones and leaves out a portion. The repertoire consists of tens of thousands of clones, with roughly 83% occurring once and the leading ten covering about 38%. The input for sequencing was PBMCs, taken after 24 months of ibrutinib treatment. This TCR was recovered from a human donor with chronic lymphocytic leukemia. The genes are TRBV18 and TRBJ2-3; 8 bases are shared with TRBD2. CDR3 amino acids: CASSTLSSGATDTQYF. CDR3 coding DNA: TGTGCCAGCTCCACCTTAAGTAGCGGGGCTACAGATACGCAGTATTTT.